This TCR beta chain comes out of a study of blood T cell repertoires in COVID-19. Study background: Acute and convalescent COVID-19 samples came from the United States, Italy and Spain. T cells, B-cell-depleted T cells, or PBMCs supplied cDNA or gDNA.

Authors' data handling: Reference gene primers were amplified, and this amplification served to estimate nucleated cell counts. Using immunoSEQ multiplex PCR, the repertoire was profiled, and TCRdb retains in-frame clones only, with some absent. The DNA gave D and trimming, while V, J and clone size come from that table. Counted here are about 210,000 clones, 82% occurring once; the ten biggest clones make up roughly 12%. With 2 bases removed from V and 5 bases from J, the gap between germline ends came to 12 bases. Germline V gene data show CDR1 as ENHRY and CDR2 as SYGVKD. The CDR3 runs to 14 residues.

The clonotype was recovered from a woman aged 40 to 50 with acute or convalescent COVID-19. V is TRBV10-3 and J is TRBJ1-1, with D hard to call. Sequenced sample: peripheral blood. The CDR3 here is CAISETGYGTEAFF. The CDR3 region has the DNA TGTGCCATCAGTGAGACTGGGTACGGGACTGAAGCTTTCTTT.